A selection of T cell receptor beta chains follows, all from one sample in a study of read filtering for tumor transcriptome and immune sequencing. TCRdb recomputed calls from the reads with MiXCR, one row per CDR3 protein. The data contain around 50,000 distinct CDR3 sequences, 20% to 25% of them singletons. The sample consisted of a population of CD138-negative cells sorted from bone marrow. The receptors stem from a donor over 35 with multiple myeloma. CDR3s include the opening cysteine and the closing phenylalanine or tryptophan. A D gene is named only where the DNA matches it firmly. Only some rows state a clone size, as once, few, many or a class for expanded clones.

NA,TRBJ2-3,TRBV5-5,NA,TGTGCCAGCAGCTCCGAAACGGTCCTGGATACGCAGTATTTT,CASSSETVLDTQYF
NA,TRBJ2-5,TRBV6-5,many,TGTGCCAGCAGTGGCCAGGGACTTGAAGAGACCCAGTACTTC,CASSGQGLEETQYF
NA,TRBJ1-2,TRBV20-1,many,TGCAGTGCCCCCAAGGAGGGACGGATTAACTATGGCTACACCTTC,CSAPKEGRINYGYTF
TRBD2,TRBJ2-1,TRBV12-3/TRBV12-4,NA,TGTGCCAGCAGGGTCAGGACTAGCGGGTTTAATGAGCAGTTCTTC,CASRVRTSGFNEQFF
NA,TRBJ1-2,TRBV10-3,NA,TGTGCCATCAGTGATTTGAGCTATGGCTACACCTTC,CAISDLSYGYTF
NA,TRBJ2-3,TRBV29-1,few,TGCAGCGTTGAAGAGTTGAGCACAGATACGCAGTATTTT,CSVEELSTDTQYF
NA,TRBJ1-1,TRBV7-3,many,TGTGCCAGCAGCTTAAGTCAGGGAGGCACTGAAGCTTTCTTT,CASSLSQGGTEAFF
NA,TRBJ2-7,TRBV20-1,many,TGCAGTGCTAGCAGGCCGGACGAGCAGTACTTC,CSASRPDEQYF
NA,TRBJ1-2,TRBV6-5,NA,TGTGCCAGCAGGGGGGACTCGACCTATGGCTACACCTTC,CASRGDSTYGYTF
NA,TRBJ1-1,TRBV4-1,many,TGCGCCAGCAGCCGAACGGAACAGCCAAACACTGAAGCTTTCTTT,CASSRTEQPNTEAFF
NA,TRBJ2-5,TRBV19,many,TGTGCCAGTAGCACCCTTTACCAAGAGACCCAGTACTTC,CASSTLYQETQYF
NA,TRBJ2-3,TRBV13,many,TGTGCCAGCAGCACCCAAAGGGGTACGGATACGCAGTATTTT,CASSTQRGTDTQYF
TRBD1,TRBJ2-2,TRBV4-1,many,TGCGCCAGCCAGACGGGACAGTACACCGGGGAGCTGTTTTTT,CASQTGQYTGELFF
NA,TRBJ2-1,TRBV11-2,many,TGTGCCAGCAGCTGGATGGGACAATTTAGACAGACTGAGCAGTTCTTC,CASSWMGQFRQTEQFF
NA,TRBJ1-1,TRBV4-2,NA,TGTGCCAGCAGCCAAGATCGGGGGGCTGAAGCTTTCTTT,CASSQDRGAEAFF
NA,TRBJ1-1,TRBV12-3/TRBV12-4,many,TGCGCCAGCAGCTTGGGACCTTTGAACACTGAAGCTTTCTTT,CASSLGPLNTEAFF
NA,TRBJ2-5,TRBV19,few,TGTGCCAGTAGGCCAGGGTTGTCGAGAGAGACCCAGTACTTC,CASRPGLSRETQYF
NA,TRBJ2-2,TRBV6-1,few,TGTGCCAGCAGTGAGGGGGCGACTAACACCGGGGAGCTGTTTTTT,CASSEGATNTGELFF
NA,TRBJ2-3,TRBV10-3,many,TGTGCCATCAGTGCCGGAGATACGCAGTATTTT,CAISAGDTQYF
TRBD2,TRBJ2-5,TRBV4-2,many,TGTGCCAGCAGCCCGGGACTAGCGGGAGGATGGAAAGAGACCCAGTACTTC,CASSPGLAGGWKETQYF
TRBD2,TRBJ2-3,TRBV5-1,many,TGCGCCAGCAGCTTGGACGGGGGGGCTGCTTCGGTAGATACGCAGTATTTT,CASSLDGGAASVDTQYF
TRBD1,TRBJ1-5,TRBV6-1,few,TGTGCCAGCTACTTAGCCGGGACAGGGAATCAGCCCCAGCATTTT,CASYLAGTGNQPQHF
TRBD2,TRBJ2-1,TRBV20-1,many,TGCAGTGCTATTGAACCCCCCTTAAGCGGGAGGGCCTACTCCTACAATGAGCAGTTCTTC,CSAIEPPLSGRAYSYNEQFF
NA,TRBJ2-1,TRBV12-3/TRBV12-4,NA,TGTGCCGGCAGTTTTTACAATGAGCAGTCCTTC,CAGSFYNEQSF
TRBD1,TRBJ1-5,TRBV6-1,NA,TGTGCCAGCAGTGTATACAGGGGAAACCCTAATCAGCCCCAGCATTTT,CASSVYRGNPNQPQHF
NA,TRBJ1-5,TRBV7-9,NA,TGTGCCAGCAGCTCGCTCGTCATGAGCAATCAGCCCCAGCATTTT,CASSSLVMSNQPQHF
TRBD2,TRBJ2-5,TRBV20-1,many,TGCAGTGCTGGCCGATTCGCAGCGGGGGACCAAGAGACCCAGTACTTC,CSAGRFAAGDQETQYF
NA,TRBJ1-1,TRBV20-1,once,TGCAGTGCTCCAGCGGGAGGGTTTACTGAAGCTTTCTTT,CSAPAGGFTEAFF
TRBD1,TRBJ1-5,TRBV28,many,TGTGCCAGCAGTTTTTGGACAGGGAGGAATCAGCCCCAGCATTTT,CASSFWTGRNQPQHF
NA,TRBJ2-1,TRBV24-1,many,TGTGCCACCAGTGACTACAATGAGCAGTTCTTC,CATSDYNEQFF
NA,TRBJ1-2,TRBV14,many,TGTGCCAGCAGCCGGTTCGGGACTAACTATGGCTACACCTTC,CASSRFGTNYGYTF
TRBD1,TRBJ1-6,TRBV11-3,NA,TGTGCCAGCAGCTTAGACACAGGGGCTCTGTCACCCCTCCACTTT,CASSLDTGALSPLHF
NA,TRBJ1-1,TRBV11-2,few,TGTGCCAGCAGCCCCGCGTGGGACCCGACGGGTGAAGCTTTCTTT,CASSPAWDPTGEAFF
TRBD2,TRBJ2-2,TRBV29-1,many,TGCAGCGCCTCCCATCAACTAGCGGGGGCCTACACCGGGGAGCTGTTTTTT,CSASHQLAGAYTGELFF
NA,TRBJ2-1,TRBV19,NA,TGTGCCAGTAGTATAGGGGGTTTGGGATCCTACAATGAGCAGTTCTTC,CASSIGGLGSYNEQFF
NA,TRBJ1-5,TRBV3-1,NA,TGTGCCAGCAGCCAAGATTCTTACAGTGGCAATCGGCCCCAGCAGTTT,CASSQDSYSGNRPQQF